The T cell receptor (beta chain) described here comes from a study of Graves' ophthalmopathy and Graves' hyperthyroidism. This clonotype was picked up a small number of times. Amplifying from RNA transcripts, the study obtained TCR beta CDR3 regions. Second-round multiplex PCR came after first-round RT-PCR with HTBI primers. TCRdb called the multiplex PCR reads again in MiXCR, with one record for every CDR3 protein. The table lists 650,000 to 900,000 distinct CDR3 sequences, about 44% of them singletons. Trimming cost V 3 bases and J 2 bases, with 14 bases left between them. Germline assignment: CDR1 SGHTA and CDR2 FQGNSA. The CDR3 is 15 residues long.

The sequenced material came from peripheral blood. The rearrangement joins TRBV7-2 to TRBJ2-7; TRBD1 might be the D (5 bases). This sequence originates from an adult man with Graves' ophthalmopathy. CDR3 nucleotide sequence: TGTGCCAGCAGCTTTGAGTCCTGGGGCCCCTACGAGCAGTACTTC. Amino acids: CASSFESWGPYEQYF. The complete variable domain, with remaining parts taken from reference TRBV7-2 and TRBJ2-7, reads GAGVSQSPSNKVTEKGKDVELRCDPISGHTALYWYRQSLGQGLEFLIYFQGNSAPDKSGLPSDRFSAERTGGSVSTLTIQRTQQEDSAVYLCASSFESWGPYEQYFGPGTRLTVT.